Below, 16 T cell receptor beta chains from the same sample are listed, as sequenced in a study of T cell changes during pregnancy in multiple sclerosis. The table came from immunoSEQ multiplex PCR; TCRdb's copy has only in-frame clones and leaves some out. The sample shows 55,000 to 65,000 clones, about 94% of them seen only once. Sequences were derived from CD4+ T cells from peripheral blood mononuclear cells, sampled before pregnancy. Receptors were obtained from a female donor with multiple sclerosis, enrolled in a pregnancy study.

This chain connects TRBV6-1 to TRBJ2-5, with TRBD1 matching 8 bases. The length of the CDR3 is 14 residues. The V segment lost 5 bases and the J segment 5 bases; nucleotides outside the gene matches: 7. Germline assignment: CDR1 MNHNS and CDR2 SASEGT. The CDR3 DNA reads TGTGCCAGCAGTCATCCCCAGGGGGCTGAGACCCAGTACTTC. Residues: CASSHPQGAETQYF.

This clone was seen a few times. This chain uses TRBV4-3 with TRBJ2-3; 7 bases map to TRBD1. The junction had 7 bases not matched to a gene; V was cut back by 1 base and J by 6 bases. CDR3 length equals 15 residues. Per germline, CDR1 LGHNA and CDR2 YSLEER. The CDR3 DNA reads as TGCGCCAGCAGCCAAGGTTTACAGGGGCGGGATACGCAGTATTTT. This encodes CASSQGLQGRDTQYF.

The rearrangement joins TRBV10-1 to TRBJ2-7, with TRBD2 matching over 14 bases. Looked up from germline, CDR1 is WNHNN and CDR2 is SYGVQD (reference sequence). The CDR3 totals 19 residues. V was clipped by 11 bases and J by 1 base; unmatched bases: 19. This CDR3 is CAVGGSRTSGRRSSYEQYF. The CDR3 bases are TGCGCCGTCGGAGGGTCCCGGACTAGCGGGAGGCGGAGTTCCTACGAGCAGTACTTC.

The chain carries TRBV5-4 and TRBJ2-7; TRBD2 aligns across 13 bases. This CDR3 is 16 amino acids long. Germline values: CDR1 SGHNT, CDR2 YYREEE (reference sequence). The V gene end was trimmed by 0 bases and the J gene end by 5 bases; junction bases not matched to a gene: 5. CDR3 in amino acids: CASSLGGLAGKNEQYF. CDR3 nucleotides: TGTGCCAGCAGCTTGGGGGGACTAGCGGGAAAGAACGAGCAGTACTTC.

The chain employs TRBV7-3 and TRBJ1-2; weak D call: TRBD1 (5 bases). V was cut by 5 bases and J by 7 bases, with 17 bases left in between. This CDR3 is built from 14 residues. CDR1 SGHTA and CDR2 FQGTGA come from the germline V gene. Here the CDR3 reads CASSREVGRGGYTF. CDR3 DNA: TGTGCCAGCAGCCGCGAAGTGGGGCGCGGTGGCTACACCTTC.

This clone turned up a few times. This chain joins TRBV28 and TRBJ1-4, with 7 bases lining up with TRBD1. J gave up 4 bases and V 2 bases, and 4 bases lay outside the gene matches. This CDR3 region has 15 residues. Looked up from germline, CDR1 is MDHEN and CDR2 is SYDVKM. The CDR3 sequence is CASSLPGQNNEKLFF. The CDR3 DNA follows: TGTGCCAGCAGTTTACCGGGACAGAATAATGAAAAACTGTTTTTT.

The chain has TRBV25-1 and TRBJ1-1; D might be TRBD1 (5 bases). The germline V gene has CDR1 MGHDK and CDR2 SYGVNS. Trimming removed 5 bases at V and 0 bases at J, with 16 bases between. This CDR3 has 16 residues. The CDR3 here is CASSSGPDGMNTEAFF. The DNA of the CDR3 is TGTGCCAGCAGTTCAGGGCCCGACGGCATGAACACTGAAGCTTTCTTT.

In DNA, the CDR3 is TGCGCCAGCAGCTACGGGACAGGGGGTGAGACCCAGTACTTC. This gives the protein CASSYGTGGETQYF. V gene TRBV5-1 combines with J gene TRBJ2-5; TRBD1 agrees at 11 bases. The CDR3 extends over 14 amino acids. V was pared by 3 bases and J by 5 bases, with 3 bases of the junction left unmatched. Germline CDR1 is SGHRS and CDR2 is YFSETQ.

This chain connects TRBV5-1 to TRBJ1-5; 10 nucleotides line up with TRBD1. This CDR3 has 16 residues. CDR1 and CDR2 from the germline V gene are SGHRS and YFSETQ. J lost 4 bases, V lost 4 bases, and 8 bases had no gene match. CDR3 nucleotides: TGCGCCAGCAGCATAGGGACAGGGGTCGCTAATCAGCCCCAGCATTTT. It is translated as CASSIGTGVANQPQHF.

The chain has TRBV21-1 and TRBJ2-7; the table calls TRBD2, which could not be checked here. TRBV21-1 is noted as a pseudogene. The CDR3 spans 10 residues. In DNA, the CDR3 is TGTGCCAGCAGCGGAGCGGATCAGTACTTC. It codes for CASSGADQYF.

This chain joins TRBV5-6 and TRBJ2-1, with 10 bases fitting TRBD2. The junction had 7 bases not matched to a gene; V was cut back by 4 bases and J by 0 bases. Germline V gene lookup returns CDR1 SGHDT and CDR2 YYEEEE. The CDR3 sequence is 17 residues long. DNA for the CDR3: TGTGCCAGCAGCACTACCCGGACTAGCGGCTCCTACAATGAGCAGTTCTTC. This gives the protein CASSTTRTSGSYNEQFF.

The CDR3 sequence: CASINQGGLAGWTTGELFF. As DNA, the CDR3 is TGCGCCAGCATTAATCAAGGAGGACTAGCGGGATGGACCACCGGGGAGCTGTTTTTT. The chain is built from TRBV10-2 and TRBJ2-2, with 12 bases fitting TRBD2. V lost 7 bases and J lost 4; bases outside the gene matches: 16. From germline, CDR1 is WSHSY and CDR2 SAAADI. The CDR3 length is 19 residues.

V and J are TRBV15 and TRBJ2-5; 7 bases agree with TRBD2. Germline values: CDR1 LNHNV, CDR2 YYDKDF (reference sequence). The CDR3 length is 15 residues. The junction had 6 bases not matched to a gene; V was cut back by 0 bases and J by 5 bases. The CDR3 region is CATSREGEGWETQYF. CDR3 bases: TGTGCCACCAGCAGAGAAGGGGAGGGGTGGGAGACCCAGTACTTC.

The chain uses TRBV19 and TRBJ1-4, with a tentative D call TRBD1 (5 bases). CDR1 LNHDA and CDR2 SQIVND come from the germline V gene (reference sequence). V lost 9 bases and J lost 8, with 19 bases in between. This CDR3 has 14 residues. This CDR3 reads CASRLGGSREKLFF. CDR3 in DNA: TGTGCCAGCAGGTTGGGGGGGTCTCGAGAAAAACTGTTTTTT.

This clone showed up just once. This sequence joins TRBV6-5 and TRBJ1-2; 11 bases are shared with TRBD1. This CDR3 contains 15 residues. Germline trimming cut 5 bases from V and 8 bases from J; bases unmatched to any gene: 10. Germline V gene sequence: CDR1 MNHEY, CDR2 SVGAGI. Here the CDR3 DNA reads TGTGCCAGCAGTGGACCGGGACAGGGGGACGGGGGCTACACCTTC. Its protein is CASSGPGQGDGGYTF.

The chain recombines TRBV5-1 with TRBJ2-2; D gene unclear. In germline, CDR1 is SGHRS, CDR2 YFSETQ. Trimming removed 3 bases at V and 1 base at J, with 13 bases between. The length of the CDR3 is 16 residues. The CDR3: CASSSKQRLNTGELFF. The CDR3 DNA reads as TGCGCCAGCAGCTCAAAACAGAGATTGAACACCGGGGAGCTGTTTTTT.